The 25 T cell receptor beta chains below were found in one sample sequenced in a study of T cell responses to AZD1222 COVID-19 vaccine. Using immunoSEQ multiplex PCR, the repertoire was profiled, and TCRdb retains in-frame clones only, with some absent. The table shows 180,000 or so clones, with 90% to 95% occurring only once. The material sequenced was peripheral blood, taken 28 days after the second AZD1222 dose. The source of these receptors is an adult who received the AZD1222 COVID-19 vaccine.

This chain uses TRBV10-2 with TRBJ2-1; 11 nucleotides line up with TRBD1. Germline V gene lookup returns CDR1 WSHSY and CDR2 SAAADI. V was pared by 3 bases and J by 7 bases, with 5 bases of the junction left unmatched. The CDR3 has 15 residues. The CDR3: CASSDWDRGANEQFF. The CDR3 DNA reads TGCGCCAGCAGTGACTGGGACAGGGGGGCTAATGAGCAGTTCTTC.

This clone was found a few times. Compared with germline, one end of the junction differs, possibly owing to a read error. The J gene is TRBJ2-7, the V gene TRBV10-3, with D tentatively TRBD1 or TRBD2 (6 bases each). CDR3 length: 15 residues. Germline lookup yields CDR1 ENHRY and CDR2 SYGVKD. The CDR3 coding sequence is TGTGCCATCAGTGCTCCGGGGGCCACGTCCTCCGAGCAGTACTTC. Residues: CAISAPGATSSEQYF.

The chain is built from TRBV29-1 and TRBJ1-1; D gene ambiguous. CDR1 and CDR2 (germline): SQVTM, ANQGSEA. Trimming removed 3 bases from V and 6 bases from J, with 8 bases in between. The CDR3 runs to 11 residues. DNA for the CDR3: TGCAGCGTTGATAGCGGGGCTGAAGCTTTCTTT. As protein: CSVDSGAEAFF.

V and J are TRBV15 and TRBJ1-2; D is ambiguous. The CDR3 contains 16 residues. Trimming stripped 0 bases from V and 1 base from J, with 12 bases between. Germline V gives CDR1 LNHNV, CDR2 YYDKDF (reference sequence). CDR3 in DNA: TGTGCCACCAGCAGAGACTCCGGTCGATATAACTATGGCTACACCTTC. Encoded protein: CATSRDSGRYNYGYTF.

Details on this clone: The sample contains more than one DNA sequence encoding this CDR3. The rearrangement joins TRBV5-1 to TRBJ1-2; D remains ambiguous. The germline V gene encodes CDR1 SGHRS and CDR2 YFSETQ. V was cut by 1 base and J by 0 bases, with 10 bases left in between. This CDR3 contains 15 residues. As DNA, the CDR3 is TGCGCCAGCAGCTTGTCCGGGGTAGCTAACTATGGCTACACCTTC. It codes for CASSLSGVANYGYTF.

The J gene is TRBJ1-2, the V gene TRBV7-9; TRBD1 might be the D (5 bases). The CDR3 extends over 14 amino acids. CDR1 SEHNR and CDR2 FQNEAQ come from the germline V gene (reference sequence). V was trimmed by 5 bases and J by 6 bases, leaving 16 bases between them. CDR3 nucleotides: TGTGCCAGCAGCCGACGTGGGGGGACCGATGGCTACACCTTC. It specifies CASSRRGGTDGYTF. Looking up the rest from reference TRBV7-9 and TRBJ1-2 gives the full variable domain: DTGVSQNPRHKITKRGQNVTFRCDPISEHNRLYWYRQTLGQGPEFLTYFQNEAQLEKSRLLSDRFSAERPKGSFSTLEIQRTEQGDSAMYLCASSRRGGTDGYTFGSGTRLTVV.

This rearrangement joins TRBV14 to TRBJ1-2; a possible D gene is TRBD1 (5 bases). Germline values: CDR1 SGHDN, CDR2 FVKESK. Trimming took off 0 bases at V and 4 bases at J, with 9 bases between the two ends. This CDR3 is built from 14 residues. CDR3 sequence reads: CASSQEAGSYGYTF. CDR3 in DNA: TGTGCCAGCAGCCAAGAGGCAGGGTCCTATGGCTACACCTTC.

CDR3 DNA: TGTGCCAGCAGCTCCCCTACACAAAGGGCAGGGGGCACTGAAGCTTTCTTT. Amino acids: CASSSPTQRAGGTEAFF. The genes are TRBV7-9 and TRBJ1-1, with 7 bases fitting TRBD1. The germline V gene has CDR1 SEHNR and CDR2 FQNEAQ (reference sequence). Trimming took 4 bases from V and 4 from J; bases not matched to a gene: 15. CDR3 length equals 17 residues. Looking up the rest from reference TRBV7-9 and TRBJ1-1 gives the full variable domain: DTGVSQNPRHKITKRGQNVTFRCDPISEHNRLYWYRQTLGQGPEFLTYFQNEAQLEKSRLLSDRFSAERPKGSFSTLEIQRTEQGDSAMYLCASSSPTQRAGGTEAFFGQGTRLTVV.

V gene TRBV30 combines with J gene TRBJ2-7; D possibly uses TRBD1 or TRBD2 (5 bases each). CDR3 size: 12 residues. Germline V CDR1 and CDR2: GTSNPN, SVGIG (reference sequence). Trimming shortened V by 7 bases and J by 3 bases, and 13 bases separated the two germline ends. In DNA, the CDR3 is TGTGCCTTCACCGGGACCTTCTACGAGCAGTACTTC. It is translated as CAFTGTFYEQYF.

The chain links TRBV5-6 to TRBJ2-3; D could derive from TRBD1 or TRBD2 (6 bases each). The V end was cut by 3 bases, the J end by 1 base, with 15 bases between. The CDR3 loop spans 16 amino acids. Per the germline V gene, CDR1 is SGHDT and CDR2 is YYEEEE. In DNA form, the CDR3 reads TGTGCCAGCAGCTCCTGGGGGCGGGACGGCACAGATACGCAGTATTTT. Protein product: CASSSWGRDGTDTQYF. Full variable domain (rest looked up from reference TRBV5-6 and TRBJ2-3): DAGVTQSPTHLIKTRGQQVTLRCSPKSGHDTVSWYQQALGQGPQFIFQYYEEEERQRGNFPDRFSGHQFPNYSSELNVNALLLGDSALYLCASSSWGRDGTDTQYFGPGTRLTVL.

V usage is TRBV24-1 and J usage is TRBJ2-1; 10 bases map to TRBD1. Germline V gene data show CDR1 as KGHDR and CDR2 as SFDVKD. V lost 3 bases and J lost 8; bases outside the gene matches: 6. This CDR3 comprises 15 residues. For the CDR3, the DNA is TGTGCCACCAGTGATCGGGACAGGGGTGTTCATGAGCAGTTCTTC. It encodes CATSDRDRGVHEQFF.

The chain employs TRBV7-9 and TRBJ1-4, with 8 bases lining up with TRBD1. Unmatched junction bases numbered 4, after V lost 4 bases and J lost 0 bases. The CDR3 runs to 16 residues. The germline CDR1 and CDR2 sequences are SEHNR and FQNEAQ (reference sequence). The CDR3 nucleotides are TGTGCCAGCAGCTCCGGACAGGGTGCAACTAATGAAAAACTGTTTTTT. This encodes CASSSGQGATNEKLFF.

V is TRBV7-8 and J is TRBJ2-5; the D gene is possibly TRBD2 (7 bases). CDR1 SGHVS and CDR2 FQNEAQ come from the germline V gene. Trimming took off 4 bases at V and 5 bases at J, with 17 bases between the two ends. CDR3 size: 15 residues. This CDR3 reads CASSYSRGRGETQYF. The CDR3 nucleotides are TGTGCCAGCAGCTATAGTAGAGGGAGGGGGGAGACCCAGTACTTC.

The V call is TRBV27, the J call TRBJ1-5, with D maybe TRBD1 (6 bases). Between the trimmed V and J ends, which lost 6 bases and 2 bases, there was a span of 14 bases. CDR1 MNHEY and CDR2 SMNVEV come from the germline V gene (reference sequence). The CDR3 is 15 amino acids. CDR3 in amino acids: CASSLWGGGNQPQHF. The CDR3 nucleotides read TGTGCCAGCAGCCTCTGGGGGGGCGGCAATCAGCCCCAGCATTTT.

In DNA form, the CDR3 reads TGCGCCAGCAGCCAAGTTGGGCGGATACCCGACACCGGGGAGCTGTTTTTT. Its translation: CASSQVGRIPDTGELFF. V gene TRBV4-3 combines with J gene TRBJ2-2; D is undetermined. Per germline, CDR1 LGHNA and CDR2 YSLEER. CDR3 length: 17 amino acids. The V gene lost 1 base and the J gene lost 3 bases, with 15 bases spanning the gap.

The chain combines TRBV19 with TRBJ1-1; unclear D gene. CDR1 and CDR2 from the germline V gene are LNHDA and SQIVND (reference sequence). The CDR3 is made up of 13 amino acids. Trimming took off 6 bases at V and 5 bases at J, with 13 bases between the two ends. DNA of the CDR3: TGTGCCAGTAGCCAGACCCCCGGAACTGAAGCTTTCTTT. Residues: CASSQTPGTEAFF.

The J gene is TRBJ2-1, the V gene TRBV5-1; TRBD2 aligns across 9 bases. V was pared by 3 bases and J by 4 bases, with 20 bases of the junction left unmatched. Germline CDR1 and CDR2: SGHRS and YFSETQ. The CDR3 spans 20 residues. The CDR3: CASSSYPPTSGWVLYNEQFF. CDR3 nucleotides: TGCGCCAGCAGCTCCTACCCCCCAACTAGCGGGTGGGTCCTTTACAATGAGCAGTTCTTC. Looking up the rest from reference TRBV5-1 and TRBJ2-1 gives the full variable domain: KAGVTQTPRYLIKTRGQQVTLSCSPISGHRSVSWYQQTPGQGLQFLFEYFSETQRNKGNFPGRFSGRQFSNSRSEMNVSTLELGDSALYLCASSSYPPTSGWVLYNEQFFGPGTRLTVL.

This chain joins TRBV28 and TRBJ1-5; 7 nucleotides match TRBD1. The CDR3 has 15 amino acids. Germline-derived CDR1 and CDR2 are MDHEN and SYDVKM. The V segment lost 6 bases and the J segment 5 bases; nucleotides outside the gene matches: 10. The CDR3: CASRVPQGQHQPQHF. The CDR3 DNA reads TGTGCCAGCAGGGTTCCACAGGGGCAGCATCAGCCCCAGCATTTT.

This chain joins TRBV19 and TRBJ2-7; the match to TRBD2 covers 8 bases. V dropped 5 bases and J dropped 0; count of bases not matched to a gene: 9. Germline lookup yields CDR1 LNHDA and CDR2 SQIVND (reference sequence). The CDR3 sequence is 16 residues long. Written as DNA, the CDR3 is TGTGCCAGTAGTCCCAAACTAGCGGTTAGCTCCTACGAGCAGTACTTC. Its translation: CASSPKLAVSSYEQYF.

This chain connects TRBV2 to TRBJ2-3; TRBD1 is a possible D gene (5 bases). The ends were cut back, 7 bases at V and 0 bases at J, with 14 bases in the middle. This CDR3 has 15 amino acids. The germline V gene encodes CDR1 SNHLY and CDR2 FYNNEI. CDR3 residues: CASNRRGGSTDTQYF. CDR3 DNA sequence: TGTGCCAGCAATCGAAGGGGCGGAAGCACAGATACGCAGTATTTT.

The rearrangement joins TRBV6-1 to TRBJ2-7, with D maybe TRBD2 (6 bases). The CDR3 is 13 amino acids. The V gene's germline CDR1 is MNHNS and CDR2 SASEGT. V was trimmed by 3 bases and J by 2 bases, leaving 8 bases between them. For the CDR3, the DNA is TGTGCCAGCAGTGATGGGGGGACCTACGAGCAGTACTTC. Encoded protein: CASSDGGTYEQYF.

The chain combines TRBV15 with TRBJ2-7, with 9 bases identical to TRBD1. This CDR3 region has 15 residues. The germline V gene has CDR1 LNHNV and CDR2 YYDKDF (reference sequence). Unmatched junction bases numbered 6, after V lost 1 base and J lost 5 bases. This CDR3 reads CATSRAVGQGNEQYF. CDR3 nucleotide sequence: TGTGCCACCAGCAGAGCGGTGGGACAGGGCAACGAGCAGTACTTC. Drawing the rest from reference TRBV15 and TRBJ2-7, the complete variable domain is DAMVIQNPRYQVTQFGKPVTLSCSQTLNHNVMYWYQQKSSQAPKLLFHYYDKDFNNEADTPDNFQSRRPNTSFCFLDIRSPGLGDTAMYLCATSRAVGQGNEQYFGPGTRLTVT.

V is TRBV20-1 and J is TRBJ2-7; 11 bases line up with TRBD2. The trim removed 3 bases at V and 6 bases at J, leaving 10 bases unmatched. The CDR3 contains 15 residues. The germline V gene has CDR1 DFQATT and CDR2 SNEGSKA (reference sequence). The CDR3 DNA follows: TGCAGTGCTAGTCCTATCGGGGGACTAGCGGCCGAGCAGTACTTC. Protein: CSASPIGGLAAEQYF.

This chain connects TRBV5-1 to TRBJ1-2; D gene ambiguous. This CDR3 is 14 amino acids long. The germline V gene has CDR1 SGHRS and CDR2 YFSETQ. V was pared by 0 bases and J by 7 bases, with 13 bases between. CDR3 in DNA: TGCGCCAGCAGCTTGGAGTCTCCCGGCGGTGGCTACACCTTC. Translation gives CASSLESPGGGYTF.

This chain joins TRBV29-1 and TRBJ1-1, with D unclear. Deletions cut 4 bases from V and 3 bases from J, with 12 bases between. Germline V CDR1 and CDR2: SQVTM, ANQGSEA. This CDR3 is 13 amino acids long. As DNA, the CDR3 is TGCAGCGTTGTCCTCGAGCAGGACACTGAAGCTTTCTTT. Translated: CSVVLEQDTEAFF. Complete variable domain (other parts from reference TRBV29-1 and TRBJ1-1): SAVISQKPSRDICQRGTSLTIQCQVDSQVTMMFWYRQQPGQSLTLIATANQGSEATYESGFVIDKFPISRPNLTFSTLTVSNMSPEDSSIYLCSVVLEQDTEAFFGQGTRLTVV.